These 32 T cell receptor beta chains came from one sample sequenced in a study of early T cells in non-severe SARS-CoV-2 infection. One entry per CDR3 protein results from TCRdb running MiXCR on the 5' RACE reads. Among around 39,000 distinct CDR3 sequences, more than 4.5% were seen once, and the ten largest hold 6%. The sample was whole blood, taken at baseline. The receptors derive from an adult who was a healthcare worker with PCR-confirmed SARS-CoV-2 infection or an uninfected control (not recorded which).

The rearrangement uses TRBV7-6 and TRBJ2-4; 9 bases line up with TRBD1. From germline, CDR1 is SGHVS and CDR2 FNYEAQ. Trimming took 5 bases from V and 10 from J; bases not matched to a gene: 6. The CDR3 has 13 amino acids. This CDR3 reads CASSPRGTGIQYF. In DNA form, the CDR3 reads TGTGCCAGCAGCCCCCGGGGGACAGGGATTCAGTACTTC.

This clonotype was seen repeatedly, ten times or more. The CDR3 bases are TGTGCCAGCAGCTTAGATGGCCTGGGCGGAACCTACGAGCAGTACGTC. Its translation: CASSLDGLGGTYEQYV. The genes are TRBV11-3 and TRBJ2-7; no firm D call. This CDR3 comprises 16 residues. Germline V gene lookup returns CDR1 SGHNT and CDR2 YENEEA. Trimming pared 0 bases from V and 2 bases from J, leaving 14 bases between.

This clonotype was observed at least ten times. This chain joins TRBV15 and TRBJ2-5; the D gene could be TRBD1 or TRBD2 (5 bases each). V lost 0 bases and J 4 bases, leaving 9 bases between the germline ends. The length of the CDR3 is 14 residues. Germline V gives CDR1 LNHNV, CDR2 YYDKDF (reference sequence). CDR3 DNA: TGTGCCACCAGCAGAGACCGGGGCTCAGAGACCCAGTACTTC. This encodes CATSRDRGSETQYF. The entire variable domain, with the rest obtained from reference TRBV15 and TRBJ2-5, is as follows: DAMVIQNPRYQVTQFGKPVTLSCSQTLNHNVMYWYQQKSSQAPKLLFHYYDKDFNNEADTPDNFQSRRPNTSFCFLDIRSPGLGDTAMYLCATSRDRGSETQYFGPGTRLLVL.

This clonotype came up many times. The chain has TRBV29-1 and TRBJ2-1; D ambiguous. The V end lost 5 bases, the J end lost 8 bases, and 13 bases lay between the germline ends. Germline-derived CDR1 and CDR2 are SQVTM and ANQGSEA. This CDR3 is 12 amino acids long. The DNA for the CDR3 is TGCAGCGTTCTAGGAATGGTTGATGAGCAGTTCTTC. Its translation: CSVLGMVDEQFF.

This clonotype was observed at least ten times. The rearrangement uses TRBV6-4 and TRBJ2-5, with a tentative D call TRBD2 (5 bases). Germline CDR1 MRHNA, CDR2 SNTAGT. CDR3 length: 13 amino acids. The V gene lost 7 bases and the J gene lost 3 bases, with 12 bases spanning the gap. The CDR3: CASTLDSKETQYF. The CDR3 DNA reads as TGTGCCAGCACGCTGGACTCAAAAGAGACCCAGTACTTC.

The chain joins TRBV3-1 to TRBJ1-6; 10 nucleotides match TRBD1. This CDR3 is 14 amino acids long. J lost 13 bases, V lost 3 bases, and 6 bases had no gene match. Germline V gene sequence: CDR1 LGHDT, CDR2 YNNKEL (reference sequence). The CDR3 nucleotides are TGTGCCAGCAGCCAGGGGACAGGGGAACTCCCCCTCCACTTT. It yields the protein CASSQGTGELPLHF.

The V call is TRBV9, the J call TRBJ2-1, with TRBD2 identical over 10 bases. The CDR3 extends over 17 amino acids. V was pared by 2 bases and J by 6 bases, with 11 bases of the junction left unmatched. Germline CDR1 reads SGDLS; CDR2 reads YYNGEE. CDR3 sequence reads: CASSVLAGVPAPNEQFF. The CDR3, as DNA: TGTGCCAGCAGCGTTCTAGCGGGAGTGCCCGCCCCCAATGAGCAGTTCTTC.

This clonotype showed up many times. The rearrangement joins TRBV11-3 to TRBJ2-1; possible D gene TRBD1, 6 bases. Germline assignment: CDR1 SGHNT and CDR2 YENEEA. Trimming took 0 bases from V and 1 from J, leaving 7 bases between them. The CDR3 totals 15 residues. This chain's CDR3 is CASSLEGGSYNEQFF. The CDR3, as DNA: TGTGCCAGCAGCTTAGAAGGGGGATCCTACAATGAGCAGTTCTTC.

This clonotype was counted between two and nine times. The gene calls are TRBV2 and TRBJ2-5, with D tentatively TRBD2 (5 bases). CDR1 is SNHLY and CDR2 is FYNNEI in the germline V gene. The germline V and J ends were trimmed by 6 bases and 2 bases, with 13 bases remaining between them. This CDR3 region has 14 residues. The CDR3 DNA follows: TGTGCCAGCAGGCTGGACCGGGAACAAGAGACCCAGTACTTC. Translating it yields CASRLDREQETQYF. Full variable domain (outside the CDR3, taken from reference TRBV2 and TRBJ2-5): EPEVTQTPSHQVTQMGQEVILRCVPISNHLYFYWYRQILGQKVEFLVSFYNNEISEKSEIFDDQFSVERPDGSNFTLKIRSTKLEDSAMYFCASRLDREQETQYFGPGTRLLVL.

This clonotype came up many times. J is TRBJ2-1 and V is TRBV10-1; 7 bases are shared with TRBD2. There are 14 residues in the CDR3. The V gene's germline CDR1 is WNHNN and CDR2 SYGVQD (reference sequence). Losses at the gene ends were 3 bases for V and 7 bases for J; bases not matched to a gene: 6. CDR3 loop: CASSDREVRNEQFF. CDR3 coding DNA: TGCGCCAGCAGTGACCGGGAGGTTAGGAATGAGCAGTTCTTC.

This clonotype has just a few counts. The chain carries TRBV12-3 or TRBV12-4 and TRBJ2-3; D unresolved. The CDR3 contains 15 residues. Trimming cost V 1 base and J 1 base, with 9 bases left between them. CDR3 sequence reads: CASSLGLDRTDTQYF. CDR3 nucleotides: TGTGCCAGCAGTTTAGGGTTAGACCGCACAGATACGCAGTATTTT.

This clonotype was seen ten or more times. V usage is TRBV27 and J usage is TRBJ2-3; TRBD2 is a possible D gene (6 bases). Between the trimmed V and J ends, which lost 1 base and 4 bases, there was a span of 24 bases. The length of the CDR3 is 19 residues. Germline values: CDR1 MNHEY, CDR2 SMNVEV (reference sequence). The CDR3 bases are TGTGCCAGCAGTTTATTTCCCCTGACCGGGACGGGGGATGCAGATACGCAGTATTTT. Its translation: CASSLFPLTGTGDADTQYF.

This clonotype came up many times. The chain has TRBV29-1 and TRBJ2-3, with D hard to call. Between the trimmed V and J ends, which lost 4 bases and 2 bases, there was a span of 10 bases. The CDR3 sequence is 13 residues long. CDR1 and CDR2 (germline): SQVTM, ANQGSEA. CDR3 DNA sequence: TGCAGCGTTGCCGGGCAAAACACAGATACGCAGTATTTT. It encodes CSVAGQNTDTQYF.

This clonotype has at least ten counts. The J gene is TRBJ1-1, the V gene TRBV14; D uncertain. Germline V gene sequence: CDR1 SGHDN, CDR2 FVKESK. The CDR3 consists of 13 residues. Trimming stripped 0 bases from V and 1 base from J, with 3 bases between. CDR3 in DNA: TGTGCCAGCAGCCAAGACAAGAACACTGAAGCTTTCTTT. Its translation is CASSQDKNTEAFF.

The sample holds many counts of this clonotype. The chain joins TRBV27 to TRBJ2-7, with TRBD1 matching over 9 bases. With V trimmed by 3 bases and J by 4 bases, 4 bases remained unmatched. There are 14 residues in the CDR3. Germline V gives CDR1 MNHEY, CDR2 SMNVEV (reference sequence). The CDR3 nucleotides are TGTGCCAGCAGTTTCGGACAGGGGAGTTACGAGCAGTACTTC. Protein product: CASSFGQGSYEQYF.

The chain uses TRBV19 and TRBJ2-1, with unresolved D. CDR3 length: 14 residues. V lost 0 bases and J 8 bases, leaving 11 bases between the germline ends. Germline assignment: CDR1 LNHDA and CDR2 SQIVND (reference sequence). The CDR3 region has the DNA TGTGCCAGTAGTATAGATCTATCGGCCCATGAGCAGTTCTTC. Amino acid sequence: CASSIDLSAHEQFF.

This clonotype was observed a few times. The V gene is TRBV18, the J gene TRBJ1-3, with no clear D. Trimming removed 3 bases from V and 4 bases from J, with 7 bases in between. CDR1 is KGHSH and CDR2 is LQKENI in the germline V gene. CDR3 length: 13 residues. CDR3 in DNA: TGTGCCAGCTCACCCCAGCTCGGAAACACCATATATTTT. It specifies CASSPQLGNTIYF.

This clonotype was observed at least ten times. This chain links TRBV5-1 with TRBJ2-7, with 8 nucleotides matching TRBD1. The CDR3 has 16 amino acids. V was clipped by 1 base and J by 1 base; unmatched bases: 7. Germline-derived CDR1 and CDR2 are SGHRS and YFSETQ. The CDR3 protein is CASSLSPGTGSYEQYF. Written as DNA, the CDR3 is TGCGCCAGCAGCTTGTCCCCCGGGACAGGATCCTACGAGCAGTACTTC.

This clonotype was observed at least ten times. The CDR3 region is CSAGTSVSETQYF. The CDR3 bases are TGCAGTGCCGGGACTAGCGTCTCAGAGACCCAGTACTTC. The chain has TRBV20-1 and TRBJ2-5; 10 bases agree with TRBD2. The CDR3 covers 13 residues. CDR1 and CDR2 (germline): DFQATT, SNEGSKA (reference sequence). J was trimmed by 4 bases and V by 6 bases; bases with no gene match: 5.

This clonotype was observed at least ten times. Here the CDR3 DNA reads TGCAGTGCGAGGACTGTCAATGAGCAGTTCTTC. Its translation: CSARTVNEQFF. The chain recombines TRBV20-1 with TRBJ2-1; maybe TRBD2 (5 bases). Germline CDR1 reads DFQATT; CDR2 reads SNEGSKA (reference sequence). V dropped 6 bases and J dropped 6 bases, with 9 bases sitting between them. The length of the CDR3 is 11 residues.

This clonotype showed up many times. The chain links TRBV12-3 or TRBV12-4 to TRBJ2-1, with D unresolved. This CDR3 comprises 15 residues. Between the trimmed V and J ends, which lost 8 bases and 1 base, there was a span of 15 bases. The CDR3: CASFTLTESYNEQFF. CDR3 nucleotide sequence: TGTGCCAGCTTCACCCTGACTGAATCCTACAATGAGCAGTTCTTC.

The table lists this clonotype with a few counts. V and J are TRBV6-5 and TRBJ2-7; the match to TRBD1 covers 8 bases. The V gene's germline CDR1 is MNHEY and CDR2 SVGAGI. The CDR3 covers 14 residues. The trim removed 6 bases at V and 2 bases at J, leaving 6 bases unmatched. In nucleotides, the CDR3 is TGTGCCAGCAGCCAGCGGACAGGGCCCTACGAGCAGTACTTC. Translating it yields CASSQRTGPYEQYF.

This clonotype occurred many times. The chain couples TRBV9 to TRBJ2-1; D may be TRBD2 (6 bases). Trimming removed 0 bases from V and 4 bases from J, with 14 bases in between. The CDR3 runs to 16 residues. Germline lookup yields CDR1 SGDLS and CDR2 YYNGEE. The CDR3 loop reads CASSVGGGKVYNEQFF. CDR3 nucleotide sequence: TGTGCCAGCAGCGTAGGGGGCGGGAAGGTGTACAATGAGCAGTTCTTC.

The genes are TRBV10-3 and TRBJ2-1; no clear D. The germline V and J ends were trimmed by 8 bases and 7 bases, with 15 bases remaining between them. In germline, CDR1 is ENHRY, CDR2 SYGVKD. The CDR3 has 13 residues. CDR3 DNA: TGTGCCATCCAAGGCACTGGTCAGAATGAGCAGTTCTTC. It codes for CAIQGTGQNEQFF.

This clonotype was detected ten times or more. The gene calls are TRBV7-9 and TRBJ1-1, with 7 positions matching TRBD1. J lost 4 bases, V lost 2 bases, and 4 bases had no gene match. CDR3 length: 14 amino acids. Germline assignment: CDR1 SEHNR and CDR2 FQNEAQ (reference sequence). The CDR3 loop is CASSLLGQVTEAFF. CDR3 coding DNA: TGTGCCAGCAGCTTACTAGGACAGGTCACTGAAGCTTTCTTT.

The table lists this clonotype with many counts. This sequence joins TRBV5-6 and TRBJ1-3, with a possible D match to TRBD1 (6 bases). This CDR3 has 15 residues. V was trimmed by 0 bases and J by 2 bases, leaving 9 bases between them. In germline, CDR1 is SGHDT, CDR2 YYEEEE. CDR3 bases: TGTGCCAGCAGCTTGGCCCCAGGGGCTGGAAACACCATATATTTT. This sequence encodes CASSLAPGAGNTIYF.

This clonotype showed up many times. The J gene is TRBJ2-7, the V gene TRBV20-1; no clear D gene. The CDR3 loop spans 15 amino acids. The V end lost 2 bases, the J end lost 0 bases, and 14 bases lay between the germline ends. CDR1 DFQATT and CDR2 SNEGSKA come from the germline V gene (reference sequence). As DNA, the CDR3 is TGCAGTGCTAGAACGTTAACGGGCAGCTCCTACGAGCAGTACGTC. Its translation is CSARTLTGSSYEQYV.

This clonotype has a count of ten or more. This sequence joins TRBV7-3 and TRBJ1-2; TRBD1 matches 7 bases. The CDR3 length is 14 residues. Germline CDR1 reads SGHTA; CDR2 reads FQGTGA. Germline trimming cut 3 bases from V and 1 base from J; bases unmatched to any gene: 2. CDR3 DNA: TGTGCCAGCAGCTTGAACAGGGGTAACTATGGCTACACCTTC. Its translation is CASSLNRGNYGYTF.

This clonotype was picked up many times. The genes are TRBV5-1 and TRBJ2-1; D gene ambiguous. Germline lookup yields CDR1 SGHRS and CDR2 YFSETQ. The CDR3 covers 13 residues. V was cut by 5 bases and J by 5 bases, with 11 bases left in between. CDR3 DNA: TGCGCCAGCAGTTATAACAGTAACAATGAGCAGTTCTTC. Encoded protein: CASSYNSNNEQFF.

This clonotype has at least ten counts. The rearrangement uses TRBV9 and TRBJ2-1, with 7 bases identical to TRBD1. CDR1 SGDLS and CDR2 YYNGEE come from the germline V gene. With V trimmed by 3 bases and J by 3 bases, 6 bases remained unmatched. This CDR3 has 15 residues. CDR3 DNA: TGTGCCAGCAGCGAAAGACGGGACAGCTACAATGAGCAGTTCTTC. Its translation is CASSERRDSYNEQFF. Supplemented by reference TRBV9 and TRBJ2-1, the full variable domain reads DSGVTQTPKHLITATGQRVTLRCSPRSGDLSVYWYQQSLDQGLQFLIQYYNGEERAKGNILERFSAQQFPDLHSELNLSSLELGDSALYFCASSERRDSYNEQFFGPGTRLTVL.

This clonotype was observed many times. V and J are TRBV29-1 and TRBJ2-1, with 12 bases matching TRBD2. This CDR3 spans 17 amino acids. V was clipped by 4 bases and J by 1 base; unmatched bases: 8. The germline gives CDR1 SQVTM, CDR2 ANQGSEA. CDR3 coding DNA: TGCAGCGTTGTGGCTAGCGGGAGGGCCGGTTCCTACAATGAGCAGTTCTTC. This encodes CSVVASGRAGSYNEQFF.

This clonotype was observed many times. The chain employs TRBV6-6 and TRBJ1-1; no definite D call. The CDR3 sequence is 11 residues long. Germline lookup yields CDR1 MNHNY and CDR2 SVGAGI (reference sequence). Deletions cut 6 bases from V and 6 bases from J, with 8 bases between. CDR3 sequence: CASSVQSEAFF. The CDR3 nucleotides read TGTGCCAGCAGCGTACAATCTGAAGCTTTCTTT.